The clone carrying this T cell receptor beta chain was recorded once. In the source study's methods: Reference gene primers were amplified, and this amplification served to estimate nucleated cell counts. Data came from immunoSEQ multiplex PCR; TCRdb stores just in-frame clones and leaves some out. Clonal size and the V and J genes are those of that table, whereas D and trimming came from the DNA. Of about 200,000 clones in the sample, 70% to 90% were seen once. The entry originates in a study of blood T cell repertoires in COVID-19. Study-level background: Spain, Italy and the United States supplied samples that represented acute and convalescent COVID-19. Sources were T cells, B-cell-depleted T cells, or PBMCs; the material itself was cDNA or gDNA.

With V trimmed by 6 bases and J by 7 bases, 9 bases remained unmatched. Germline assignment: CDR1 WNHNN and CDR2 SYGVQD (reference sequence). CDR3 length equals 15 residues. The TCR comes from a woman in her thirties or forties with acute or convalescent COVID-19. Input material: peripheral blood. The rearrangement uses TRBV10-1 and TRBJ2-1; 10 bases line up with TRBD1. The CDR3 loop is CASSKAGTGENEQFF. CDR3 bases: TGCGCCAGCAGCAAAGCAGGGACAGGGGAAAATGAGCAGTTCTTC.